This T cell receptor beta chain came from a study of cytomegalovirus exposure and HLA in healthy donors. Study outcomes and limitations: Researchers counted roughly 150 TCR beta chains as cytomegalovirus-associated. That first-cohort TCR clusters tended to co-occur in the 90 to 150 validation repertoires was found in a later analysis.

Here immunoSEQ multiplex PCR was the method, and the copy in TCRdb shows in-frame clones only, minus some. The table shows fewer than 350,000 clones, with roughly 88% occurring only once. The donors were in the 120-subject validation cohort, distinct from the 666-subject first cohort. The germline V gene encodes CDR1 SGHTA and CDR2 FQGNSA. The CDR3 is 15 residues long. V was cut by 5 bases and J by 2 bases, with 16 bases left in between. Worth noting for this clone: Antigen specificity is unknown.

The sequencing sample was made of PBMCs. The chain carries TRBV7-2 and TRBJ2-7; tentative D call: TRBD1 (5 bases). The TCR originated in a woman aged 18-29 years in good health and CMV-seronegative. Here the CDR3 reads CASSVWGRSTYEQYF. Here the CDR3 DNA reads TGTGCCAGCAGCGTATGGGGCAGGAGTACCTACGAGCAGTACTTC. The variable domain in full, with the rest retrieved from reference TRBV7-2 and TRBJ2-7, is GAGVSQSPSNKVTEKGKDVELRCDPISGHTALYWYRQSLGQGLEFLIYFQGNSAPDKSGLPSDRFSAERTGGSVSTLTIQRTQQEDSAVYLCASSVWGRSTYEQYFGPGTRLTVT.